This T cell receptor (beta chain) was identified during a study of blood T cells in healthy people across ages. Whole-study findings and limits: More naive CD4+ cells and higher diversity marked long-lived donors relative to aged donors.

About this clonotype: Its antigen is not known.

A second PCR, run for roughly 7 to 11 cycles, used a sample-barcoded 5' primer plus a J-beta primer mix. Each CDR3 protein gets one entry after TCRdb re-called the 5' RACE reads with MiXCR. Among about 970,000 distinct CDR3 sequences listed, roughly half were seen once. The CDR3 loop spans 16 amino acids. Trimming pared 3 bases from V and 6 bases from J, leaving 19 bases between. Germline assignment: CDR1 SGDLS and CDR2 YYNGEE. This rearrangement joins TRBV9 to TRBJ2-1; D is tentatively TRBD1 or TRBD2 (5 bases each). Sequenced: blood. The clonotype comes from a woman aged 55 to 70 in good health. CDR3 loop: CASSAGLGVETNEQFF. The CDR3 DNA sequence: TGTGCCAGCAGCGCGGGTTTGGGGGTAGAGACCAATGAGCAGTTCTTC.